A single sample gave rise to the 10 T cell receptor beta chains below, sequenced in a study of blood T cell repertoires in COVID-19. Data came from immunoSEQ multiplex PCR; TCRdb stores just in-frame clones and leaves some out. The data hold more than 300,000 clones, with about nine tenths observed a single time. Sequenced sample: PBMCs or T cells enriched from blood (not recorded which). These receptors all stem from a man aged 25 to 45 who had recovered from COVID-19.

The chain combines TRBV18 with TRBJ1-1, with D possibly being TRBD1 (6 bases). CDR1 and CDR2 (germline): KGHSH, LQKENI. V lost 4 bases to trimming and J lost 1 base, with 13 bases between them. CDR3 length equals 15 residues. For the CDR3, the DNA is TGTGCCAGCTCACGACTACAGGGCCCGAACACTGAAGCTTTCTTT. Its protein product is CASSRLQGPNTEAFF.

This rearrangement joins TRBV12-2 to TRBJ2-1; TRBD1 reflects the table's D call only, with no check against the DNA. TRBV12-2 is a recognized pseudogene. The CDR3 contains 15 residues. In DNA, the CDR3 is TGTGCAAGTCGCTTAGAACCTTCCCAGGACAATGAGCAGTTCTTC. It yields the protein CASRLEPSQDNEQFF.

The chain recombines TRBV2 with TRBJ1-2; possible D gene TRBD1, 5 bases. This CDR3 region has 12 residues. Germline-derived CDR1 and CDR2 are SNHLY and FYNNEI. Deletions cut 7 bases from V and 7 bases from J, with 13 bases between. The CDR3: CASIMGGVGYTF. The CDR3 region has the DNA TGTGCCAGCATCATGGGGGGGGTTGGCTACACCTTC. The full variable domain, completed using reference TRBV2 and TRBJ1-2, is EPEVTQTPSHQVTQMGQEVILRCVPISNHLYFYWYRQILGQKVEFLVSFYNNEISEKSEIFDDQFSVERPDGSNFTLKIRSTKLEDSAMYFCASIMGGVGYTFGSGTRLTVV.

V usage is TRBV15 and J usage is TRBJ1-4; D not certain. The CDR3 covers 16 residues. The V end lost 1 base, the J end lost 3 bases, and 12 bases lay between the germline ends. Germline assignment: CDR1 LNHNV and CDR2 YYDKDF (reference sequence). The DNA of the CDR3 is TGTGCCACCAGCAGAGGCCGGAGAGGAGCTAATGAAAAACTGTTTTTT. It yields the protein CATSRGRRGANEKLFF.

This clone has just one count. The CDR3 DNA is TGTGCCAGCAGTTACTCGACAGGGATAGGAGAAAAACTGTTTTTT. Translated, it gives CASSYSTGIGEKLFF. The V gene is TRBV6-5, the J gene TRBJ1-4; TRBD1 matches 7 bases. CDR1 and CDR2 from the germline V gene are MNHEY and SVGAGI. The CDR3 spans 15 residues. V was pared by 0 bases and J by 8 bases, with 6 bases of the junction left unmatched.

This sequence joins TRBV6-5 and TRBJ2-1, with a possible D match to TRBD1 (6 bases). Germline V gene data show CDR1 as MNHEY and CDR2 as SVGAGI. The CDR3 extends over 13 amino acids. V was pared by 6 bases and J by 10 bases, with 16 bases between. CDR3 bases: TGTGCCAGCAGCCAAGCCTCTGGACAGGAGCAGTTCTTC. Translating gives CASSQASGQEQFF.

The rearrangement uses TRBV3-1 (or the pseudogene TRBV3-2) and TRBJ2-7; D remains ambiguous. In germline, CDR1 is LGHDT, CDR2 YNNKEL (reference sequence). This CDR3 has 15 amino acids. Trimming removed 0 bases from V and 6 bases from J, with 15 bases in between. CDR3 in amino acids: CASSQEYGLLSEQYF. The DNA for the CDR3 is TGTGCCAGCAGCCAAGAATACGGGTTGTTGAGCGAGCAGTACTTC.

The V call is TRBV5-1, the J call TRBJ1-5; possibly TRBD1 for D (6 bases). V lost 4 bases and J 3 bases, leaving 14 bases between the germline ends. Germline assignment: CDR1 SGHRS and CDR2 YFSETQ. The CDR3 loop spans 15 amino acids. The CDR3 DNA follows: TGCGCCAGCAGCCTAACAGGGATCCCCAATCAGCCCCAGCATTTT. This sequence encodes CASSLTGIPNQPQHF.

The V call is TRBV18, the J call TRBJ1-1, with a tentative D call TRBD1 (6 bases). This CDR3 comprises 15 residues. Trimming shortened V by 3 bases and J by 7 bases, and 18 bases separated the two germline ends. CDR1 is KGHSH and CDR2 is LQKENI in the germline V gene. This chain's CDR3 is CASSPLEGTPLEAFF. Written as DNA, the CDR3 is TGTGCCAGCTCACCTTTAGAGGGGACACCCCTTGAAGCTTTCTTT. The whole variable domain, remainder taken from reference TRBV18 and TRBJ1-1, is NAGVMQNPRHLVRRRGQEARLRCSPMKGHSHVYWYRQLPEEGLKFMVYLQKENIIDESGMPKERFSAEFPKEGPSILRIQQVVRGDSAAYFCASSPLEGTPLEAFFGQGTRLTVV.

The chain links TRBV6-4 to TRBJ2-1; D may be TRBD2 (6 bases). V dropped 2 bases and J dropped 0 bases, with 20 bases sitting between them. The CDR3 has 19 amino acids. Germline loops: CDR1 MRHNA, CDR2 SNTAGT. CDR3 residues: CASSDPDYRRKTSYNEQFF. The CDR3, as DNA: TGTGCCAGCAGTGACCCGGACTACCGAAGAAAAACCTCCTACAATGAGCAGTTCTTC.